The 12 T cell receptor beta chains in this list originate from one sample, sequenced in a study of blood T cell repertoires in COVID-19. Only in-frame clones appear in the TCRdb table, and some are missing; sequencing was by immunoSEQ multiplex PCR. The sample lists a few hundred thousand clones; 80% to 90% were seen once. The sample taken for sequencing was peripheral blood. These receptors all stem from a human donor in a cohort sampled during active COVID-19.

This clone was seen more than once but under ten times. The V call is TRBV11-2, the J call TRBJ2-6, with a tentative D call TRBD1 (5 bases). The V end lost 5 bases, the J end lost 3 bases, and 14 bases lay between the germline ends. Germline V gives CDR1 SGHAT, CDR2 FQNNGV. CDR3 size: 16 residues. CDR3 sequence reads: CASSQRGAIGANVLTF. The DNA for the CDR3 is TGTGCCAGCAGCCAACGTGGGGCTATTGGGGCCAACGTCCTGACTTTC.

The CDR3 reads CASARSAGATGELFF. Here the CDR3 DNA reads TGTGCCAGCGCTCGGTCCGCGGGAGCTACCGGGGAGCTGTTTTTT. V gene TRBV14 combines with J gene TRBJ2-2; 7 nucleotides match TRBD2. Trimming at V came to 8 bases and at J to 5 bases, leaving 11 bases not matched to a gene. Germline V lookup: CDR1 SGHDN, CDR2 FVKESK. The CDR3 has 15 residues.

The J gene is TRBJ2-3, the V gene TRBV9; 11 bases agree with TRBD2. This CDR3 region has 15 residues. CDR1 is SGDLS and CDR2 is YYNGEE in the germline V gene. V shed 3 bases and J 14 bases; nucleotides not matched to a gene: 14. The CDR3 sequence: CASSGEGTSGYPRYF. The DNA for the CDR3 is TGTGCCAGCAGCGGAGAAGGGACTAGCGGTTACCCGCGGTATTTT.

The chain has TRBV12-3 or TRBV12-4 and TRBJ1-1, with a tentative D call TRBD1 (5 bases). The V end was cut by 4 bases, the J end by 7 bases, with 10 bases between. This CDR3 contains 12 residues. The CDR3: CASSWFDSEAFF. The CDR3 region has the DNA TGTGCCAGCAGTTGGTTCGACAGTGAAGCTTTCTTT.

V gene TRBV11-1 combines with J gene TRBJ2-1, with 11 bases matching TRBD2. The germline V gene has CDR1 SGHAT and CDR2 FQDESV (reference sequence). V trimming: 6 bases; J trimming: 5 bases; junction bases outside the gene matches: 6. CDR3 length: 15 residues. CDR3 DNA: TGTGCCAGCAGGACCCGACTAGCGGGGCACAATGAGCAGTTCTTC. Protein: CASRTRLAGHNEQFF.

V usage is TRBV28 and J usage is TRBJ2-7; 9 bases line up with TRBD1. The CDR3 covers 18 residues. Trimming took 4 bases from V and 0 from J; bases not matched to a gene: 13. Germline V gene sequence: CDR1 MDHEN, CDR2 SYDVKM. This chain's CDR3 is CASSSIWGTGSFSYEQYF. In DNA, the CDR3 is TGTGCCAGCAGTTCGATATGGGGGACAGGGTCTTTCTCCTACGAGCAGTACTTC.

The chain joins TRBV6-4 to TRBJ2-1; 9 bases are shared with TRBD1. With 5 bases clipped from V and 6 bases from J, the junction kept 2 bases outside the gene matches. The germline CDR1 and CDR2 sequences are MRHNA and SNTAGT. The CDR3 has 13 residues. CDR3 protein: CASSPDRGNEQFF. The CDR3 DNA reads as TGTGCCAGCAGTCCGGACAGGGGCAATGAGCAGTTCTTC.

The chain has TRBV7-2 and TRBJ1-2, with 7 bases identical to TRBD1. This CDR3 spans 15 amino acids. V shed 5 bases, J shed 3 bases, and the junction held 9 bases outside the gene matches. The germline gives CDR1 SGHTA, CDR2 FQGNSA. The CDR3 bases are TGTGCCAGCAGCCACCCGGGACAGCCCTACTATGGCTACACCTTC. Translation gives CASSHPGQPYYGYTF.

This clone has only one observation. The gene calls are TRBV11-2 and TRBJ1-1; TRBD1 matches 12 bases. Trimming cost V 5 bases and J 0 bases; bases outside gene matches: 7. The CDR3 runs 17 residues. Germline V CDR1 and CDR2: SGHAT, FQNNGV. The DNA of the CDR3 is TGTGCCAGCAGCCGGGACAGGGGGCGACCCATGAACACTGAAGCTTTCTTT. Translated: CASSRDRGRPMNTEAFF. The entire variable domain, with the rest obtained from reference TRBV11-2 and TRBJ1-1, is as follows: EAGVAQSPRYKIIEKRQSVAFWCNPISGHATLYWYQQILGQGPKLLIQFQNNGVVDDSQLPKDRFSAERLKGVDSTLKIQPAKLEDSAVYLCASSRDRGRPMNTEAFFGQGTRLTVV.

The CDR3 DNA reads TGCGCCAGCAGCCACGACAGAGCCAAAAACATTCAGTACTTC. This gives the protein CASSHDRAKNIQYF. The rearrangement joins TRBV5-1 to TRBJ2-4, with a possible D match to TRBD1 (5 bases). This CDR3 is 14 amino acids long. The V gene lost 4 bases and the J gene lost 0 bases, with 8 bases spanning the gap. Germline CDR1 is SGHRS and CDR2 is YFSETQ.

The rearrangement joins TRBV15 to TRBJ2-5, with 13 bases fitting TRBD2. The CDR3 sequence is 16 residues long. Germline V gives CDR1 LNHNV, CDR2 YYDKDF (reference sequence). Losses at the gene ends were 4 bases for V and 4 bases for J; bases not matched to a gene: 6. CDR3 loop: CATSKPTSGRIETQYF. CDR3 DNA sequence: TGTGCCACCAGCAAACCGACTAGCGGGAGGATAGAGACCCAGTACTTC.

The V and J genes are TRBV28 and TRBJ1-3, with a weak D call TRBD1 (6 bases). Germline CDR1 is MDHEN and CDR2 is SYDVKM. CDR3 size: 14 residues. The V end lost 5 bases, the J end lost 2 bases, and 10 bases lay between the germline ends. The CDR3 bases are TGTGCCAGCAGTAAACAGGGAACTGGAAACACCATATATTTT. Protein: CASSKQGTGNTIYF.